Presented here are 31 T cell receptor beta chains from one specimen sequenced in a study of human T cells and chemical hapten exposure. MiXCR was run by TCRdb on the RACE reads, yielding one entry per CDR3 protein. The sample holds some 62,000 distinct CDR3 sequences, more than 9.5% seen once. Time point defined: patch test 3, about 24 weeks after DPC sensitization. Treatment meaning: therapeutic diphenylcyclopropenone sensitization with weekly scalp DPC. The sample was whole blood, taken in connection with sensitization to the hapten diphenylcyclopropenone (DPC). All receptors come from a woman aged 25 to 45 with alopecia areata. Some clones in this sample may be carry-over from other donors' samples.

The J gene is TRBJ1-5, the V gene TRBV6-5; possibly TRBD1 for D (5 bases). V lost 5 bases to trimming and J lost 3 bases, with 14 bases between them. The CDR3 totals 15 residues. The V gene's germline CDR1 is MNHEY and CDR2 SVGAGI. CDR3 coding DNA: TGTGCCAGCAGTCCAGGAGTGGGGACCAATCAGCCCCAGCATTTT. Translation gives CASSPGVGTNQPQHF.

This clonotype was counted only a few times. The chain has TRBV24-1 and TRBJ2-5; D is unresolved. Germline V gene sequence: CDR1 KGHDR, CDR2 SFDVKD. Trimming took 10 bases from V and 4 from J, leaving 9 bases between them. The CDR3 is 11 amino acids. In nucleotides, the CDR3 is TGTGCCACAGAGTGGAGAGAGACCCAGTACTTC. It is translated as CATEWRETQYF.

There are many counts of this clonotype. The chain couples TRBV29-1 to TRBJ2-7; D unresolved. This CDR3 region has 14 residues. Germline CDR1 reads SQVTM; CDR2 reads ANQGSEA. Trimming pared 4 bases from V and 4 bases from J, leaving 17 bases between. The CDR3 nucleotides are TGCAGCGTTGGCCCCCGCGCAGGTGAATACGAGCAGTACTTC. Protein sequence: CSVGPRAGEYEQYF.

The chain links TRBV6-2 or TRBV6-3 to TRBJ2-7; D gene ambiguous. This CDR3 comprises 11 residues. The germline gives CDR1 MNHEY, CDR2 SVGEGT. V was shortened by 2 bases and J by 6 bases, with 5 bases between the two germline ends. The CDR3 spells CASSYGGEQYF. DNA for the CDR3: TGTGCCAGCAGTTACGGTGGCGAGCAGTACTTC.

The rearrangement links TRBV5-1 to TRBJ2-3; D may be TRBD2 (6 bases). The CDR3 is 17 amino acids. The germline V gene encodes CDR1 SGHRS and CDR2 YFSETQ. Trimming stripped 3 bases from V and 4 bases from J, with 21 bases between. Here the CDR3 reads CASSWGTSPIRADTQYF. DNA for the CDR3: TGCGCCAGCAGCTGGGGGACTTCGCCCATTCGGGCAGATACGCAGTATTTT.

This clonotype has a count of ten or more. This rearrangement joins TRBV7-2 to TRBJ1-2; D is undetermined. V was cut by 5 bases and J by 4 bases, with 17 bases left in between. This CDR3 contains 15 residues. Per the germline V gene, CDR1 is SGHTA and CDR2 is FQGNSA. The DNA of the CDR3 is TGTGCCAGCAGCCCTGGAGAAGGTTGGAGCTATGGCTACACCTTC. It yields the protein CASSPGEGWSYGYTF.

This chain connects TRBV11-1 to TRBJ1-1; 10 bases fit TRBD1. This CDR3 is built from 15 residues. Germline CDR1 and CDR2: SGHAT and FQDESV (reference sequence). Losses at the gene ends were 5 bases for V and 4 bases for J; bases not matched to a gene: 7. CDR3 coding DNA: TGTGCCAGCAGCCTGGGACAGGGGATAGGCACTGAAGCTTTCTTT. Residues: CASSLGQGIGTEAFF.

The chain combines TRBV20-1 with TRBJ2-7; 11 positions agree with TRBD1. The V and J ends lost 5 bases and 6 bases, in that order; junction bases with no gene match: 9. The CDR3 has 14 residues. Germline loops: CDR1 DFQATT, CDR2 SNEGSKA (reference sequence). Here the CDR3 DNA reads TGCAGTGCTGCCACCGGGACAGGGGGAGTCGAGCAGTACTTC. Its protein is CSAATGTGGVEQYF.

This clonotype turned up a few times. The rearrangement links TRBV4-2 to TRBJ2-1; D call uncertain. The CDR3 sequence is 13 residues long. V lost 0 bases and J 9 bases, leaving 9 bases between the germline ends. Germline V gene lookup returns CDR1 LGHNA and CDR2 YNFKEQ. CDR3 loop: CASSQDDGGEQFF. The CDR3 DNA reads TGTGCCAGCAGCCAAGATGACGGCGGTGAGCAGTTCTTC.

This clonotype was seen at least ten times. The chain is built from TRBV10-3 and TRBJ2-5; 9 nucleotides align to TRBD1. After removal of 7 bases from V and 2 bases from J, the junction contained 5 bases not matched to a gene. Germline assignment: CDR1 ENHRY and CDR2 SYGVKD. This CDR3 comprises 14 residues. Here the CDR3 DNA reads TGTGCCATCATGCCGGGACAGGGTCAAGAGACCCAGTACTTC. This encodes CAIMPGQGQETQYF.

The CDR3 reads CASSAPLAGGYNEQFF. The CDR3 region has the DNA TGTGCCAGCAGCGCCCCCCTAGCGGGGGGGTACAATGAGCAGTTCTTC. This sequence joins TRBV7-2 and TRBJ2-1; 12 bases fit TRBD2. V lost 5 bases to trimming and J lost 4 bases; unmatched junction nucleotides: 6. The germline V gene has CDR1 SGHTA and CDR2 FQGNSA. CDR3 length: 16 residues.

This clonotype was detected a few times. This CDR3 is CASSWDGDSPLHF. CDR3 nucleotide sequence: TGTGCCAGCAGTTGGGACGGAGATTCACCCCTCCACTTT. This chain connects TRBV12-3 or TRBV12-4 to TRBJ1-6; tentatively, D is TRBD1 (5 bases). The CDR3 sequence is 13 residues long. The V gene lost 4 bases and the J gene lost 8 bases, with 9 bases spanning the gap.

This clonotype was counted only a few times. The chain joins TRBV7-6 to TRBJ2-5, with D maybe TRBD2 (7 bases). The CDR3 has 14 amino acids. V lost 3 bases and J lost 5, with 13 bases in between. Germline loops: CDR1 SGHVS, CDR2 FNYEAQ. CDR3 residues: CASSFAGAKETQYF. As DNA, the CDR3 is TGTGCCAGCAGCTTCGCGGGGGCGAAGGAGACCCAGTACTTC.

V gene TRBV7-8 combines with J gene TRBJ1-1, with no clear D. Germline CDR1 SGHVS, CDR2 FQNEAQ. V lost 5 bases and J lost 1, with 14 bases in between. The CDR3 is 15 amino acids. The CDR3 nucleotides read TGTGCCAGCAGCCCCAGCCTGCACGGGAACACTGAAGCTTTCTTT. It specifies CASSPSLHGNTEAFF.

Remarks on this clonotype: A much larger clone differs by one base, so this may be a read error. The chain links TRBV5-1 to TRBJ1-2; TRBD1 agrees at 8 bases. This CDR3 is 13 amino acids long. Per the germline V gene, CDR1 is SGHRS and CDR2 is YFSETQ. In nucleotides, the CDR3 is TGCGCCGGCAGCTCGGACAGGGTTGGTGGCTACACCTTC. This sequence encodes CAGSSDRVGGYTF.

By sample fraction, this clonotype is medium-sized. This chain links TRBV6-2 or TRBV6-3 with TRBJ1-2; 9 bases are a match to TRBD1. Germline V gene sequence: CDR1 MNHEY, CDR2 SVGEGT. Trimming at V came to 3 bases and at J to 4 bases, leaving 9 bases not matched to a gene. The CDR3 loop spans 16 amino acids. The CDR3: CASSYKPGQGRYGYTF. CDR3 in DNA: TGTGCCAGCAGTTATAAGCCGGGACAGGGACGCTATGGCTACACCTTC.

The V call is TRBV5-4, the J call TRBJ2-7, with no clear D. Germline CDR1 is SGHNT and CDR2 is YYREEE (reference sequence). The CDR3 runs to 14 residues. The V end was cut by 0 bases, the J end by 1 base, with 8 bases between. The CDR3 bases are TGTGCCAGCAGCTTGGCAGGTCGTTCCTACGAGCAGTACTTC. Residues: CASSLAGRSYEQYF.

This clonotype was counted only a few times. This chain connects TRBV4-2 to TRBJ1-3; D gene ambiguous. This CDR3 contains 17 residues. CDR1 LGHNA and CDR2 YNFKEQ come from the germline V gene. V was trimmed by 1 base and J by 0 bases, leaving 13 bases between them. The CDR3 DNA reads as TGTGCCAGCAGCCAAGTTTCCCTGGCGAACTCTGGAAACACCATATATTTT. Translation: CASSQVSLANSGNTIYF.

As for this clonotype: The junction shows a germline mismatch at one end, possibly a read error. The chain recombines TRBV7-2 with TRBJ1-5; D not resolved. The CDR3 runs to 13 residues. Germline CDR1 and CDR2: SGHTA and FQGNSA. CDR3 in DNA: TGTGCCAGCAGCTTAGGCGGCAATCGGCCCCAGCATTTT. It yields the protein CASSLGGNRPQHF.

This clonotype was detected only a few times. The CDR3 protein is CASSLATGAPYEQYF. CDR3 DNA: TGCGCCAGCAGCTTAGCCACAGGGGCCCCGTACGAGCAGTACTTC. The chain couples TRBV5-1 to TRBJ2-7; TRBD1 matches at 7 bases. The CDR3 consists of 15 residues. After removal of 2 bases from V and 4 bases from J, the junction contained 9 bases not matched to a gene. Per the germline V gene, CDR1 is SGHRS and CDR2 is YFSETQ.

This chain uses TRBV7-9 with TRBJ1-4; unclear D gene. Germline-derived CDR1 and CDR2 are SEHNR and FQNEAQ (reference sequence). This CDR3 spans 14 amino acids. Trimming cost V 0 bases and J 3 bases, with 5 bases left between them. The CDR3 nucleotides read TGTGCCAGCAGCTTAGCCGTGGCTAATGAAAAACTGTTTTTT. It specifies CASSLAVANEKLFF. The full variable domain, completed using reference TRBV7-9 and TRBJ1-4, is DTGVSQNPRHKITKRGQNVTFRCDPISEHNRLYWYRQTLGQGPEFLTYFQNEAQLEKSRLLSDRFSAERPKGSFSTLEIQRTEQGDSAMYLCASSLAVANEKLFFGSGTQLSVL.

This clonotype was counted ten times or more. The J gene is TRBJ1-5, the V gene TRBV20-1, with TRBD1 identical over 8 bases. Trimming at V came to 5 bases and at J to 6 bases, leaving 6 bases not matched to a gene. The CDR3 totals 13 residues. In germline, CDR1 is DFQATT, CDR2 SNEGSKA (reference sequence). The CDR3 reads CSAVGQGGQPQHF. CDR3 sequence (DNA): TGCAGTGCTGTAGGACAGGGAGGTCAGCCCCAGCATTTT.

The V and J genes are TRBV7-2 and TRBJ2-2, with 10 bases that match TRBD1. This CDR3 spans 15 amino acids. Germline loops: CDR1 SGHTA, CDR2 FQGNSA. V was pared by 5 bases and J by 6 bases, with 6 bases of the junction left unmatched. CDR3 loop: CASSARGQGAGELFF. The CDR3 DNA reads TGTGCCAGCAGCGCCCGCGGACAGGGGGCCGGGGAGCTGTTTTTT. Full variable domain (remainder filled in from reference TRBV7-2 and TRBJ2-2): GAGVSQSPSNKVTEKGKDVELRCDPISGHTALYWYRQSLGQGLEFLIYFQGNSAPDKSGLPSDRFSAERTGGSVSTLTIQRTQQEDSAVYLCASSARGQGAGELFFGEGSRLTVL.

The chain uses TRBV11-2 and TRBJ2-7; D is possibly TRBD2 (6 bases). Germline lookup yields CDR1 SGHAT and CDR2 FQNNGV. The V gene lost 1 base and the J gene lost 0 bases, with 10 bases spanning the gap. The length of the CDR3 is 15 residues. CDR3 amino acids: CASSLGGGASYEQYF. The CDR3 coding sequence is TGTGCCAGCAGCTTAGGGGGAGGCGCCTCCTACGAGCAGTACTTC.

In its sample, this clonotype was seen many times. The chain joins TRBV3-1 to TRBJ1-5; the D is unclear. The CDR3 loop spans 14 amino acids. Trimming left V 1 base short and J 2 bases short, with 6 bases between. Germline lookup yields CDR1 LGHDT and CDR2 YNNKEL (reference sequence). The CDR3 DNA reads TGTGCCAGCAGCCAAGTTGGCGGCAATCAGCCCCAGCATTTT. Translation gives CASSQVGGNQPQHF.

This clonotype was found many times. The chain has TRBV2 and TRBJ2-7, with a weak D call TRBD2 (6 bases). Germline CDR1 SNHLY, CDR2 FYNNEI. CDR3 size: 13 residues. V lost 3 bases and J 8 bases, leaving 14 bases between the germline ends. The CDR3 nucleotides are TGTGCCAGCAGTGAGGTGACTAGTTCCCAGCAGTACTTC. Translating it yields CASSEVTSSQQYF.

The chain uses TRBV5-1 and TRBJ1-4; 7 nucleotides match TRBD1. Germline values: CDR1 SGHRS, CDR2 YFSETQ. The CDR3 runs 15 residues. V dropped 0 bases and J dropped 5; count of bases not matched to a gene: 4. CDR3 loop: CASSLGQGENEKLFF. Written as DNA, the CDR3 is TGCGCCAGCAGCTTGGGACAGGGAGAGAATGAAAAACTGTTTTTT.

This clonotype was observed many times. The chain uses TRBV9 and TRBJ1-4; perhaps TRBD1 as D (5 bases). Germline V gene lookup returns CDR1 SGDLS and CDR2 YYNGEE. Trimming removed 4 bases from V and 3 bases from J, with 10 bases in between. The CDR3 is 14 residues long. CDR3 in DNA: TGTGCCAGCAGCCCGGGGCGGTCTAATGAAAAACTGTTTTTT. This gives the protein CASSPGRSNEKLFF.

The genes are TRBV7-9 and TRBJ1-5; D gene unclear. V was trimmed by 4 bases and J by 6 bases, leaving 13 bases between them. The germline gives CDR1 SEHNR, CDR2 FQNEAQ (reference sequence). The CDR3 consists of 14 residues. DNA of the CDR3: TGTGCCAGCAGCTCAGGACTTTCTGGTCAGCCCCAGCATTTT. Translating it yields CASSSGLSGQPQHF.

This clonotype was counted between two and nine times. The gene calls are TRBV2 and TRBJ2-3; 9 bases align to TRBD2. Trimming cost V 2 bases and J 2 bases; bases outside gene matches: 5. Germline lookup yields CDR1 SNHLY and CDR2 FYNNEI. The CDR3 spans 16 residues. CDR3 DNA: TGTGCCAGCAGTGAAAGACTAGCGGCCATCACAGATACGCAGTATTTT. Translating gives CASSERLAAITDTQYF.

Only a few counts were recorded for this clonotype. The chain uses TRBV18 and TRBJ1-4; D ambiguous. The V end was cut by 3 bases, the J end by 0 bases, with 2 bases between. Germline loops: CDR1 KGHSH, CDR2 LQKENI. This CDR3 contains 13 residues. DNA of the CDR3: TGTGCCAGCTCACCGGCAACTAATGAAAAACTGTTTTTT. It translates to CASSPATNEKLFF.